Listed below are T cell receptor beta chains from one sample, sequenced in a study of cytomegalovirus exposure and HLA in healthy donors. Method: immunoSEQ multiplex PCR; TCRdb's copy keeps in-frame clones and lacks some. The ten most abundant clones cover about 2.9% of a sample with about 75,000 clones. The sequencing input was PBMCs. Receptors originate from a man in his forties in good health and CMV-seronegative. The CDR3 runs from the conserved cysteine through the conserved F or W. The D gene is left open where the match is weak. Clone size, where shown, is once, few, many, or a class for clones that have expanded.

j_call: TRBJ1-5
d_call: -
clone_size: -
v_call: TRBV6-5
cdr3_aa: CASSLLGQGQPQHF
cdr3_nt: TGTGCCAGCAGCCTCCTGGGGCAGGGGCAGCCCCAGCATTTT

j_call: TRBJ1-2
d_call: -
clone_size: -
v_call: TRBV19
cdr3_aa: CASSETAVSYGYTF
cdr3_nt: TGTGCCAGTAGTGAAACAGCGGTTAGCTATGGCTACACCTTC

j_call: TRBJ1-1
d_call: TRBD1
clone_size: -
v_call: TRBV7-3
cdr3_aa: CASSLCRDRALRDPKTEAFF
cdr3_nt: TGTGCCAGCAGCTTATGTAGGGACAGGGCTCTTAGGGACCCTAAGACTGAAGCTTTCTTT

j_call: TRBJ2-7
d_call: -
clone_size: -
v_call: TRBV2
cdr3_aa: CASSEARAWTDEQYF
cdr3_nt: TGTGCCAGCAGTGAAGCGCGGGCTTGGACAGACGAGCAGTACTTC

j_call: TRBJ1-4
d_call: -
clone_size: -
v_call: TRBV5-6
cdr3_aa: CASSSEGNEKLFF
cdr3_nt: TGTGCCAGCAGCTCGGAGGGGAATGAAAAACTGTTTTTT

j_call: TRBJ2-5
d_call: TRBD2
clone_size: -
v_call: TRBV30
cdr3_aa: CAWRLAGGQETQYF
cdr3_nt: TGTGCCTGGAGACTAGCGGGGGGGCAAGAGACCCAGTACTTC

j_call: TRBJ2-3
d_call: TRBD2
clone_size: -
v_call: TRBV6-4
cdr3_aa: CASSDSTSGGADTQYF
cdr3_nt: TGTGCCAGCAGTGACTCGACTAGCGGGGGGGCAGATACGCAGTATTTT

j_call: TRBJ2-5
d_call: TRBD2
clone_size: -
v_call: TRBV7-8
cdr3_aa: CASSSSPIAGGPQKETQYF
cdr3_nt: TGTGCCAGCAGCTCGAGTCCCATAGCGGGGGGGCCGCAGAAAGAGACCCAGTACTTC

j_call: TRBJ1-4
d_call: TRBD1
clone_size: medium-sized
v_call: TRBV18
cdr3_aa: CASLSDSNRGKLFF
cdr3_nt: TGTGCCAGCCTCTCGGACTCAAACAGGGGAAAACTGTTTTTT

j_call: TRBJ1-3
d_call: -
clone_size: -
v_call: TRBV12-5
cdr3_aa: CASGLGQRSGNTIYF
cdr3_nt: TGTGCTAGTGGTTTGGGACAGCGCTCTGGAAACACCATATATTTT

j_call: TRBJ2-7
d_call: -
clone_size: -
v_call: TRBV5-1
cdr3_aa: CASSLAAGSIEQYF
cdr3_nt: TGCGCCAGCAGCTTGGCCGCGGGTTCGATCGAGCAGTACTTC

j_call: TRBJ2-2
d_call: -
clone_size: -
v_call: TRBV5-6
cdr3_aa: CASSLAGGDGTGELFF
cdr3_nt: TGTGCCAGCAGCTTGGCTGGCGGGGACGGCACCGGGGAGCTGTTTTTT

j_call: TRBJ2-7
d_call: -
clone_size: -
v_call: TRBV25-1
cdr3_aa: CASSPDSAYEQYF
cdr3_nt: TGTGCCAGCAGTCCAGATAGCGCCTACGAGCAGTACTTC

j_call: TRBJ2-7
d_call: -
clone_size: -
v_call: TRBV4-2
cdr3_aa: CASSQNGREQYF
cdr3_nt: TGTGCCAGCAGCCAAAATGGGAGGGAGCAGTACTTC

j_call: TRBJ2-3
d_call: TRBD2
clone_size: -
v_call: TRBV6-6
cdr3_aa: CASRKQRGADTQYF
cdr3_nt: TGTGCCAGCAGGAAACAGCGGGGTGCAGATACGCAGTATTTT

j_call: TRBJ1-2
d_call: -
clone_size: -
v_call: TRBV28
cdr3_aa: CASSFSDSRGNYGYTF
cdr3_nt: TGTGCCAGCAGTTTCAGCGATAGCAGGGGCAACTATGGCTACACCTTC

j_call: TRBJ2-3
d_call: TRBD1
clone_size: -
v_call: TRBV6-5
cdr3_aa: CASKDRGRTDTQYF
cdr3_nt: TGTGCCAGCAAGGACAGGGGTCGCACAGATACGCAGTATTTT

j_call: TRBJ1-2
d_call: TRBD1
clone_size: -
v_call: TRBV6-1
cdr3_aa: CASSGTGEVGGYTF
cdr3_nt: TGTGCCAGCAGTGGGACAGGGGAGGTCGGGGGCTACACCTTC

j_call: TRBJ2-2
d_call: -
clone_size: -
v_call: TRBV6-5
cdr3_aa: CASSYWVGTGELFF
cdr3_nt: TGTGCCAGCAGTTACTGGGTCGGGACCGGGGAGCTGTTTTTT

j_call: TRBJ2-7
d_call: TRBD1
clone_size: -
v_call: TRBV27
cdr3_aa: CASSLDRGRYEQYF
cdr3_nt: TGTGCCAGCAGCCTGGACAGGGGTCGGTACGAGCAGTACTTC

j_call: TRBJ2-1
d_call: -
clone_size: -
v_call: TRBV5-1
cdr3_aa: CASSFEVSSYNEQFF
cdr3_nt: TGCGCCAGCAGCTTCGAGGTGAGCTCCTACAATGAGCAGTTCTTC

j_call: TRBJ1-2
d_call: -
clone_size: -
v_call: TRBV11-2
cdr3_aa: CASSLVAVDGYTF
cdr3_nt: TGTGCCAGCAGCTTAGTGGCGGTGGATGGCTACACCTTC

j_call: TRBJ1-2
d_call: -
clone_size: -
v_call: TRBV27
cdr3_aa: CASTSLRGGFYGYTF
cdr3_nt: TGTGCCAGCACCTCTTTAAGGGGTGGGTTCTATGGCTACACCTTC

j_call: TRBJ1-5
d_call: -
clone_size: -
v_call: TRBV27
cdr3_aa: CASTNLGWQPQHF
cdr3_nt: TGTGCCAGCACCAATCTCGGGTGGCAGCCCCAGCATTTT

j_call: TRBJ1-1
d_call: -
clone_size: -
v_call: TRBV12-5
cdr3_aa: CASGLVVGQKMNTEAFF
cdr3_nt: TGTGCTAGTGGTTTGGTAGTAGGACAGAAGATGAACACTGAAGCTTTCTTT

j_call: TRBJ1-3
d_call: -
clone_size: -
v_call: TRBV2
cdr3_aa: CASSVVSSGNTIYF
cdr3_nt: TGTGCCAGCAGTGTCGTCAGCTCTGGAAACACCATATATTTT

j_call: TRBJ1-1
d_call: -
clone_size: -
v_call: TRBV5-4
cdr3_aa: CASSFYRDDTEAFF
cdr3_nt: TGTGCCAGCAGCTTTTACAGGGACGACACTGAAGCTTTCTTT

j_call: TRBJ2-3
d_call: TRBD1
clone_size: -
v_call: TRBV5-1
cdr3_aa: CASSTGQGIADTQYF
cdr3_nt: TGCGCCAGCAGCACAGGACAGGGGATCGCAGATACGCAGTATTTT

j_call: TRBJ2-7
d_call: -
clone_size: -
v_call: TRBV5-1
cdr3_aa: CASSTRDTSFHEQYF
cdr3_nt: TGCGCCAGCAGCACCCGGGACACCTCCTTCCACGAGCAGTACTTC

j_call: TRBJ1-2
d_call: -
clone_size: -
v_call: TRBV5-4
cdr3_aa: CASSSPQGTNYGYTF
cdr3_nt: TGTGCCAGCAGCTCGCCACAGGGAACTAACTATGGCTACACCTTC

j_call: TRBJ2-1
d_call: TRBD1
clone_size: -
v_call: TRBV25-1
cdr3_aa: CASTPSGQGFYNEQFF
cdr3_nt: TGTGCCAGCACCCCATCGGGACAGGGGTTCTACAATGAGCAGTTCTTC

j_call: TRBJ1-1
d_call: -
clone_size: -
v_call: TRBV29-1
cdr3_aa: CSVDLDTEAFF
cdr3_nt: TGCAGCGTTGACCTCGACACTGAAGCTTTCTTT

j_call: TRBJ1-2
d_call: TRBD1
clone_size: -
v_call: TRBV5-4
cdr3_aa: CASSSRDRLNYGYTF
cdr3_nt: TGTGCCAGCAGCAGTCGGGACAGATTGAACTATGGCTACACCTTC

j_call: TRBJ1-6
d_call: -
clone_size: -
v_call: TRBV6-5
cdr3_aa: CASQLRMGGSPLHF
cdr3_nt: TGTGCCAGCCAACTCAGGATGGGAGGCTCACCCCTCCACTTT

j_call: TRBJ2-2
d_call: -
clone_size: -
v_call: TRBV21-1
cdr3_aa: CASSLTGLYTGELFF
cdr3_nt: TGTGCCAGCAGCCTAACGGGACTCTACACCGGGGAGCTGTTTTTT

j_call: TRBJ2-7
d_call: -
clone_size: -
v_call: TRBV9
cdr3_aa: CASSVSTGYEQYF
cdr3_nt: TGTGCCAGCAGCGTGTCAACAGGGTACGAGCAGTACTTC

j_call: TRBJ1-1
d_call: -
clone_size: -
v_call: TRBV19
cdr3_aa: CASSRGTGDTEAFF
cdr3_nt: TGTGCCAGTAGTCGGGGGACGGGGGACACTGAAGCTTTCTTT

j_call: TRBJ1-4
d_call: TRBD1
clone_size: -
v_call: TRBV7-9
cdr3_aa: CASSRSSGTGYEKLFF
cdr3_nt: TGTGCCAGCAGCCGCTCCTCCGGGACAGGGTATGAAAAACTGTTTTTT

j_call: TRBJ2-5
d_call: -
clone_size: -
v_call: TRBV11-1
cdr3_aa: CASTSGFEETQYF
cdr3_nt: TGTGCCAGCACATCAGGTTTTGAAGAGACCCAGTACTTC

j_call: TRBJ1-2
d_call: -
clone_size: -
v_call: TRBV5-1
cdr3_aa: CASSLVLGDEDGYTF
cdr3_nt: TGCGCCAGCAGCTTGGTACTGGGAGACGAAGATGGCTACACCTTC

j_call: TRBJ2-3
d_call: -
clone_size: -
v_call: TRBV7-9
cdr3_aa: CASTRGSREDTQYF
cdr3_nt: TGTGCCAGCACCCGGGGGTCCCGTGAAGATACGCAGTATTTT

j_call: TRBJ2-2
d_call: -
clone_size: -
v_call: TRBV13
cdr3_aa: CASNQDRWGANTGELFF
cdr3_nt: TGTGCCAGCAACCAGGATAGGTGGGGGGCGAACACCGGGGAGCTGTTTTTT

j_call: TRBJ1-2
d_call: TRBD1
clone_size: -
v_call: TRBV6-1
cdr3_aa: CASRTGGSDYGYTF
cdr3_nt: TGTGCCAGCAGGACAGGGGGATCCGACTATGGCTACACCTTC

j_call: TRBJ2-2
d_call: -
clone_size: -
v_call: TRBV5-1
cdr3_aa: CASSFISVNTGELFF
cdr3_nt: TGCGCCAGCAGCTTCATATCGGTAAACACCGGGGAGCTGTTTTTT

j_call: TRBJ2-5
d_call: TRBD1
clone_size: -
v_call: TRBV7-7
cdr3_aa: CASSLDRAMKTQYF
cdr3_nt: TGTGCTAGCAGCTTAGACAGGGCGATGAAGACCCAGTACTTC

j_call: TRBJ2-1
d_call: TRBD2
clone_size: -
v_call: TRBV4-1
cdr3_aa: CASSQVANLGGLSYNEQFF
cdr3_nt: TGCGCCAGCAGCCAAGTAGCGAATTTGGGGGGGTTGTCCTACAATGAGCAGTTCTTC

j_call: TRBJ2-2
d_call: TRBD2
clone_size: -
v_call: TRBV10-3
cdr3_aa: CAISESSGEDFRELFF
cdr3_nt: TGTGCCATCAGTGAGTCGAGCGGGGAGGACTTCAGGGAGCTGTTTTTT

j_call: TRBJ1-5
d_call: TRBD1
clone_size: -
v_call: TRBV7-9
cdr3_aa: CASSLDRDPQPQHF
cdr3_nt: TGTGCCAGCAGCCTGGACAGGGACCCTCAGCCCCAGCATTTT

j_call: TRBJ2-4
d_call: -
clone_size: -
v_call: TRBV6-1
cdr3_aa: CASMAGAGIQYF
cdr3_nt: TGTGCCAGCATGGCGGGCGCGGGCATTCAGTACTTC